These T cell receptor beta chains were read from a single sample in a study of blood T cell repertoires in COVID-19. The method was immunoSEQ multiplex PCR; TCRdb's version includes in-frame clones alone and lacks a portion of them. In the table there are about 400,000 clones, nearly 90% of which are singletons. Sample: PBMCs or T cells enriched from blood (not recorded which). The receptors shown here come from a woman aged 35 to 49 with acute COVID-19. The CDR3 runs from the conserved cysteine through the conserved F or W. The D gene is left open where the match is weak. Clone size is stated in some rows and not others, as once, few, many or a class when expanded.

D gene | J gene | clone size | V gene | CDR3 DNA | CDR3 protein
- | TRBJ2-7 | few | TRBV5-1 | TGCGCCAGCAGCTTGACACCGAAAACCTACGAGCAGTACTTC | CASSLTPKTYEQYF
TRBD1 | TRBJ2-7 | once | TRBV29-1 | TGCAGCGTGCTCGGACAGGGGAGGGACGAGCAGTACTTC | CSVLGQGRDEQYF
TRBD1 | TRBJ2-2 | - | TRBV18 | TGTGCCAGCTCACGGGACAGGGAGAACACCGGGGAGCTGTTTTTT | CASSRDRENTGELFF
TRBD2 | TRBJ2-5 | - | TRBV2 | TGTGCCAGCAGAGCGACCGGGACTAGCGGGGGGGTAGGCGAGACCCAGTACTTC | CASRATGTSGGVGETQYF
- | TRBJ1-1 | - | TRBV11-2 | TGTGCCAGCAGCTTAGGGCCAGGGAGGAGCACTGAAGCTTTCTTT | CASSLGPGRSTEAFF
- | TRBJ2-1 | - | TRBV30 | TGTGCCTGCAAGGACTATCGATCCTACAATGAGCAGTTCTTC | CACKDYRSYNEQFF
- | TRBJ1-5 | - | TRBV30 | TGTGCCTGGAGTCTGGGGACACAGAATCAGCCCCAGCATTTT | CAWSLGTQNQPQHF
- | TRBJ1-6 | - | TRBV6-5 | TGTGCCAGCAGTTATAGGGCAGGGCCAGGTTCACCCCTCCACTTT | CASSYRAGPGSPLHF
- | TRBJ1-2 | - | TRBV18 | TGTGCCAGCTCACCGAGTGTCACCTTCTATGGCTACACCTTC | CASSPSVTFYGYTF
- | TRBJ2-7 | once | TRBV7-9 | TGTGCCAGCAGCTTAGGTGGGGCAGCCCTCTACGAGCAGTACTTC | CASSLGGAALYEQYF
- | TRBJ1-6 | - | TRBV5-1 | TGCGCCAGCAGCGCCGACAGGAATTCACCCCTCCACTTT | CASSADRNSPLHF
TRBD1 | TRBJ1-3 | - | TRBV3-1/TRBV3-2 | TGTGCCAGCAGCCTTACCGGGACAGGTGTTGACACCATATATTTT | CASSLTGTGVDTIYF
TRBD2 | TRBJ2-1 | - | TRBV5-4 | TGTGCCAGCAGCGGCGGGGGTCAGCAGTTCTTC | CASSGGGQQFF
TRBD1 | TRBJ1-2 | few | TRBV11-2 | TGTGCCAGCAGAGACCGGGACAGGGACAACTATGGCTACACCTTC | CASRDRDRDNYGYTF
- | TRBJ2-5 | few | TRBV19 | TGTGCCAGTAGTTCCGCCCGGTACCAAGAGACCCAGTACTTC | CASSSARYQETQYF
TRBD2 | TRBJ2-3 | once | TRBV30 | TGTGCCTGGAGTGTACTTAGCGGGGCCACAGATACGCAGTATTTT | CAWSVLSGATDTQYF
TRBD1 | TRBJ2-5 | - | TRBV24-1 | TGTGCCACCAGTGACTCCGCACAGGGGAAACAGACCCAGTACTTC | CATSDSAQGKQTQYF
- | TRBJ1-5 | - | TRBV6-1 | TGTGCCAGCAGTGAATCCAACGGGCAGCCCCAGCATTTT | CASSESNGQPQHF
- | TRBJ2-7 | few | TRBV4-1 | TGCGCCAGCAGCCAAGAGGACAGTTCTTCCTACGAGCAGTACTTC | CASSQEDSSSYEQYF
TRBD2 | TRBJ2-3 | few | TRBV4-1 | TGCGCCAGCAGCCCGACTAGCGGGGGGCCCACAGATACGCAGTATTTT | CASSPTSGGPTDTQYF
- | TRBJ2-3 | - | TRBV18 | TGTGCCAGCTCACCTCCCGGCGGAGATACGCAGTATTTT | CASSPPGGDTQYF
- | TRBJ1-2 | - | TRBV19 | TGTGCCAGTAGTGGAGCAGGGGCTTTCTATGGCTACACCTTC | CASSGAGAFYGYTF
TRBD1 | TRBJ1-1 | - | TRBV11-3 | TGTGCCAGCAGTCGCCACGCACCCGGGACAGCCGGATCTGAAGCTTTCTTT | CASSRHAPGTAGSEAFF
- | TRBJ1-3 | - | TRBV3-1/TRBV3-2 | TGTGCCAGCAGCCCCCGCGGGGGGGTTGGAAACACCATATATTTT | CASSPRGGVGNTIYF
- | TRBJ2-2 | - | TRBV5-4 | TGTGCCAGCAGCTTGGCCCAAAACACCGGGGAGCTGTTTTTT | CASSLAQNTGELFF
- | TRBJ1-4 | - | TRBV19 | TGTGCCAGTAGCCCCCTGGAGGGCCACAATGAAAAACTGTTTTTT | CASSPLEGHNEKLFF
TRBD1 | TRBJ2-1 | few | TRBV27 | TGTGCCAGCAGTGTCACAGGGGGCAATTGGAATGAGCAGTTCTTC | CASSVTGGNWNEQFF
TRBD1 | TRBJ2-7 | - | TRBV13 | TGTGCCAGCAGCTTAGAGCGTTGGGGACAGGGGGACCACGAGCAGTACTTC | CASSLERWGQGDHEQYF
- | TRBJ2-1 | - | TRBV7-7 | TGTGCCAGCAGCTTAGCAGGGGTCAATGAGCAGTTCTTC | CASSLAGVNEQFF
TRBD1 | TRBJ2-3 | - | TRBV11-2 | TGTGCCAGCAGAGGCCCGGGACAGGGGATGGATACGCAGTATTTT | CASRGPGQGMDTQYF
TRBD1 | TRBJ1-1 | - | TRBV29-1 | TGCAGCGTTGCTGGAGGGACAGGGAACACTGAAGCTTTCTTT | CSVAGGTGNTEAFF
- | TRBJ2-6 | - | TRBV10-2 | TGCGCCAGCAGTGCGGGAATTGGGGCCAACGTCCTGACTTTC | CASSAGIGANVLTF
- | TRBJ2-3 | once | TRBV29-1 | TGCAGCGTTGTGATTGGCAGCACAGATACGCAGTATTTT | CSVVIGSTDTQYF
TRBD1 | TRBJ1-2 | - | TRBV28 | TGTGCCAGCAGCCGACCCCCGGGACAGGGGGCCTTCTTGTATGGCTACACCTTC | CASSRPPGQGAFLYGYTF
TRBD1 | TRBJ1-6 | - | TRBV15 | TGTGCCACCAGCAGAGGACAGGGCGGTTCACCCCTCCACTTT | CATSRGQGGSPLHF
- | TRBJ1-1 | - | TRBV29-1 | TGCAGCGACGCGGGAGGGAGGAACACTGAAGCTTTCTTT | CSDAGGRNTEAFF
TRBD2 | TRBJ2-1 | - | TRBV2 | TGTGCCAGCAGTCTAACTCCGGGACTAGCGGGAGCTTACAATGAGCAGTTCTTC | CASSLTPGLAGAYNEQFF
TRBD1 | TRBJ2-7 | - | TRBV5-1 | TGCGCCAGCGGGGGGACAGGGGACTACGAGCAGTACTTC | CASGGTGDYEQYF
TRBD1 | TRBJ2-7 | - | TRBV4-1 | TGCGCCAGCAGCCAGTGGGGGACAGGGGCCTACGAGCAGTACTTC | CASSQWGTGAYEQYF
TRBD2 | TRBJ2-7 | - | TRBV4-2 | TGTGCCAGCAGCCAAGAAGGAACTAGCGGGAGCTCCTACGAGCAGTACTTC | CASSQEGTSGSSYEQYF
TRBD1 | TRBJ1-1 | - | TRBV29-1 | TGCAGCGTGGGGACAGGGATGAACACTGAAGCTTTCTTT | CSVGTGMNTEAFF
TRBD1 | TRBJ2-5 | - | TRBV7-8 | TGTGCCAGCAGCCACCAGGGGATACAGGGGGCAAGGCAAGAGACCCAGTACTTC | CASSHQGIQGARQETQYF
TRBD2 | TRBJ2-5 | few | TRBV5-1 | TGCGCCAGCAGCTTCAGCGGGGTCCAAGAGACCCAGTACTTC | CASSFSGVQETQYF
- | TRBJ1-3 | once | TRBV7-2 | TGTGCCAGCAGCACACGATCTGGAAACACCATATATTTT | CASSTRSGNTIYF
- | TRBJ2-3 | - | TRBV7-9 | TGTGCCAGCAGCTTGAGGGGGACCAAAGGGGATACGCAGTATTTT | CASSLRGTKGDTQYF
- | TRBJ1-5 | - | TRBV15 | TGTGCCACCAGCAAAGACAGTTTCAATCAGCCCCAGCATTTT | CATSKDSFNQPQHF
- | TRBJ1-2 | - | TRBV6-5 | TGTGCCAGCAGTTATCGCGGGCAGAATGGCTACACCTTC | CASSYRGQNGYTF
- | TRBJ1-2 | - | TRBV13 | TGTGCCAGCAGCTTAGTGGGCAGGGACAACGATGGCTACACCTTC | CASSLVGRDNDGYTF
- | TRBJ2-2 | many | TRBV7-6 | TGTGCCAGCAGCTTAGACAGAGGGGAGCTGTTTTTT | CASSLDRGELFF